This record looks at one TCR beta chain sequence and its context. The sample belongs to a study of hypomethylating agent response in myelodysplastic syndrome. Germline CDR1 MDHEN, CDR2 SYDVKM. The V and J ends lost 8 bases and 9 bases respectively, with 22 bases between them. CDR3 length equals 14 residues. Method: immunoSEQ multiplex PCR; TCRdb's copy keeps in-frame clones and lacks some. The profile shows approximately 6,800 clones, more than 85% of them singletons. This material consisted of bone marrow, taken before or after starting hypomethylating agent treatment for myelodysplastic syndrome (not recorded which). The receptor was isolated from a human donor with myelodysplastic syndrome. J is TRBJ1-2 and V is TRBV28; a weak D match, TRBD1 (6 bases). The CDR3 nucleotides are TGTGCCAGCCACCACGGGGGGGGCCCTAGGAGCTACACCTTC. Translating it yields CASHHGGGPRSYTF.